This T cell receptor beta chain came from a study of chemoradiotherapy in HPV16-positive cancers. Study in general: Candidate HPV-specific T-cell clones and common TCR motifs came from functional assays in two HPV16-positive patients. General study findings and limits: For HPV16-positive patients, expanding HPV-responsive T cells associated with longer recurrence-free survival. Only two HPV16-positive patients supplied the functional HPV-specificity definition.

This clone has only one observation. Its antigen is currently unknown. Sequencing was performed with immunoSEQ multiplex PCR; in TCRdb, only in-frame clones are kept and a portion is missing. The table records about 20,000 clones, about 90% of them present only once. Germline V gene data show CDR1 as SEHNR and CDR2 as FQNEAQ (reference sequence). Deletions cut 1 base from V and 0 bases from J, with 5 bases between. The CDR3 is made up of 14 amino acids. The chain carries TRBV7-9 and TRBJ2-3; no clear D. The clonotype originates from a human donor with HPV-associated anogenital cancer. The specimen was blood, collected from a patient who underwent chemoradiotherapy. CDR3 DNA: TGTGCCAGCAGCTTAGATCATAGCACAGATACGCAGTATTTT. This encodes CASSLDHSTDTQYF. The entire variable domain, with the rest obtained from reference TRBV7-9 and TRBJ2-3, is as follows: DTGVSQNPRHKITKRGQNVTFRCDPISEHNRLYWYRQTLGQGPEFLTYFQNEAQLEKSRLLSDRFSAERPKGSFSTLEIQRTEQGDSAMYLCASSLDHSTDTQYFGPGTRLTVL.